The entry below gives a single TCR beta chain sequence along with its context. The data originate from a study of cytomegalovirus exposure and HLA in healthy donors. Study overall: There were fewer than 130 million unique TCR beta sequences, drawn from 150 million to 200 million T cells, in an earlier analysis.

This CDR3 has 15 residues. Losses at the gene ends were 6 bases for V and 6 bases for J; bases not matched to a gene: 12. Germline V gives CDR1 MNHEY, CDR2 SMNVEV (reference sequence). The PCR was carried out with 60 Vbeta primers and 13 Jbeta primers. The method was immunoSEQ multiplex PCR; TCRdb's version includes in-frame clones alone and lacks a portion of them. The repertoire holds 170,000 or so clones, with 77% as singletons. The genes are TRBV27 and TRBJ1-2, with 8 positions matching TRBD1. The source material was PBMCs. This receptor was identified in a woman aged 30 to 39 in good health and CMV-seronegative. CDR3 coding DNA: TGTGCCAGCAGCATCCACGGACAGGGAGAGGATGGCTACACCTTC. Its protein product is CASSIHGQGEDGYTF.